This T cell receptor beta chain was profiled in a study of long-term antiretroviral therapy in people with HIV. For this clone: Its antigen is undetermined.

Study-level points and caveats: No data were available on ART adherence, viral resistance or therapy changes.

At the survey level, the v3.0 immunoSEQ assay was run. Clones were sequenced by immunoSEQ multiplex PCR, and TCRdb holds only the in-frame ones, with some missing. This table holds tens of thousands of clones, roughly three quarters found once. The germline CDR1 and CDR2 sequences are LNHDA and SQIVND (reference sequence). The junction had 10 bases not matched to a gene; V was cut back by 2 bases and J by 9 bases. The CDR3 has 15 amino acids. Sample: unsorted PBMCs, taken approximately 1.8 years before starting antiretroviral therapy. The rearrangement joins TRBV19 to TRBJ2-1; 7 positions agree with TRBD1. The TCR originated in a woman between 35 and 50 years old with HIV. The CDR3 sequence is CASSIPGTAVGEQFF. The CDR3 DNA sequence: TGTGCCAGTAGTATACCCGGGACAGCAGTCGGTGAGCAGTTCTTC.